This T cell receptor (beta chain) appears in the sequencing data of a study of blood T cell repertoires in COVID-19. The CDR3 sequence is 16 residues long. Trimming cost V 0 bases and J 4 bases; bases outside gene matches: 7. CDR1 is SGHRS, CDR2 YFSETQ, per germline. This clone was found once. As originally analysed: Amplification of reference gene primers was used by the study to estimate nucleated cell counts. Some clones are missing from TCRdb's copy, which holds only in-frame ones; the method was immunoSEQ multiplex PCR. Clone size and V and J calls were adopted from that table, with D and trimming inferred from the DNA. The sample has 120,000 to 150,000 clones; roughly nine tenths are singletons.

Source material: peripheral blood. The receptor comes from a human donor in a cohort sampled during active COVID-19. The chain links TRBV5-1 to TRBJ2-3; 8 positions agree with TRBD2. The CDR3 loop is CASSLVPAGVADTQYF. CDR3 nucleotides: TGCGCCAGCAGCTTGGTTCCAGCGGGGGTTGCAGATACGCAGTATTTT. Using reference TRBV5-1 and TRBJ2-3 for the parts outside the CDR3, the full variable domain is KAGVTQTPRYLIKTRGQQVTLSCSPISGHRSVSWYQQTPGQGLQFLFEYFSETQRNKGNFPGRFSGRQFSNSRSEMNVSTLELGDSALYLCASSLVPAGVADTQYFGPGTRLTVL.